These 11 T cell receptor beta chains share one sample of origin, sequenced in a study of OX40 agonist ivuxolimab in advanced cancers. The assay was immunoSEQ multiplex PCR, and TCRdb's table has in-frame clones only and misses some. The table includes about 68,000 clones, roughly 80% detected once. Sequenced here: CD4+ or CD8+ T cells sorted from blood, sampled in a trial of the OX40 agonist ivuxolimab. These receptors were taken from an adult with an advanced solid tumor such as melanoma, head and neck, liver or kidney cancer.

The chain recombines TRBV30 with TRBJ2-6; 9 nucleotides match TRBD2. The V and J ends lost 8 bases and 2 bases, in that order; junction bases with no gene match: 4. The V gene's germline CDR1 is GTSNPN and CDR2 SVGIG (reference sequence). There are 14 residues in the CDR3. The CDR3 coding sequence is TGTGCCGGGACTAGCCCGACTGGGGCCAACGTCCTGACTTTC. This gives the protein CAGTSPTGANVLTF.

The V and J genes are TRBV10-3 and TRBJ2-5; 11 bases line up with TRBD2. Trimming took 6 bases from V and 5 from J; bases not matched to a gene: 8. Germline V CDR1 and CDR2: ENHRY, SYGVKD. CDR3 length: 15 amino acids. In DNA form, the CDR3 reads TGTGCCATCAGCCCTGGGACTAGCGGAGGGGAGACCCAGTACTTC. It yields the protein CAISPGTSGGETQYF.

CDR3 DNA: TGTGCCAGCAGTACCTGGGGGGGACGCACAGATACGCAGTATTTT. Protein sequence: CASSTWGGRTDTQYF. This chain joins TRBV7-2 and TRBJ2-3; 7 nucleotides line up with TRBD2. V shed 6 bases and J 1 base; nucleotides not matched to a gene: 7. Germline assignment: CDR1 SGHTA and CDR2 FQGNSA. This CDR3 comprises 15 residues.

CDR3 sequence reads: CAWSGNPRSSPLHF. CDR3 bases: TGTGCCTGGAGTGGTAACCCTAGGAGTTCACCCCTCCACTTT. The chain has TRBV30 and TRBJ1-6; no clear D gene. The CDR3 length is 14 residues. The germline gives CDR1 GTSNPN, CDR2 SVGIG (reference sequence). Trimming left V 1 base short and J 9 bases short, with 13 bases between.

J is TRBJ1-4 and V is TRBV19; D might be TRBD1 (5 bases). The V end was cut by 5 bases, the J end by 5 bases, with 12 bases between. The CDR3 is 14 residues long. Germline CDR1 LNHDA, CDR2 SQIVND (reference sequence). The CDR3 reads CASSPGTENEKLFF. The CDR3 DNA follows: TGTGCCAGTAGTCCGGGGACGGAAAATGAAAAACTGTTTTTT.

This chain joins TRBV5-6 and TRBJ1-1; 7 bases map to TRBD1. In germline, CDR1 is SGHDT, CDR2 YYEEEE. J gave up 2 bases and V 1 base, and 2 bases lay outside the gene matches. CDR3 length: 14 amino acids. The CDR3 DNA reads as TGTGCCAGCAGCTTGTGGGACAGAAACACTGAAGCTTTCTTT. This codes for CASSLWDRNTEAFF.

The rearrangement joins TRBV6-5 to TRBJ2-3; no reliable D call. The V end was cut by 6 bases, the J end by 0 bases, with 7 bases between. Germline-derived CDR1 and CDR2 are MNHEY and SVGAGI. This CDR3 contains 13 residues. CDR3 protein: CASRDPSTDTQYF. The CDR3 DNA follows: TGTGCCAGCAGGGACCCTAGCACAGATACGCAGTATTTT.

This clone has only one observation. The rearrangement joins TRBV5-1 to TRBJ2-5; 7 nucleotides align to TRBD1. The CDR3 contains 15 residues. Germline V gene data show CDR1 as SGHRS and CDR2 as YFSETQ. With V trimmed by 3 bases and J by 0 bases, 5 bases remained unmatched. CDR3 loop: CASSYLGQDQETQYF. In DNA, the CDR3 is TGCGCCAGCAGCTACCTAGGACAGGACCAAGAGACCCAGTACTTC.

A single count supports this clone. The chain uses TRBV19 and TRBJ1-5; TRBD1 is a possible D gene (5 bases). Trimming shortened V by 4 bases and J by 8 bases, and 21 bases separated the two germline ends. The CDR3 sequence is 16 residues long. Germline V gene lookup returns CDR1 LNHDA and CDR2 SQIVND (reference sequence). In nucleotides, the CDR3 is TGTGCCAGTAGTAGAGGTCAGGGTCCCTCACGGAAGCCCCAGCATTTT. This translates into CASSRGQGPSRKPQHF.

The CDR3 loop reads CASSSQTSGSIYEQYF. The CDR3 DNA reads as TGTGCCAGCAGCTCCCAAACTAGCGGGAGTATCTACGAGCAGTACTTC. The V gene is TRBV7-6, the J gene TRBJ2-7; TRBD2 agrees at 11 bases. The V gene's germline CDR1 is SGHVS and CDR2 FNYEAQ. V was clipped by 4 bases and J by 3 bases; unmatched bases: 8. The CDR3 runs to 16 residues.

The chain combines TRBV7-8 with TRBJ2-5, with D possibly TRBD1 on 5 matching bases. The end of the DNA aligns better with TRBJ2-7, so the J call may be wrong. This CDR3 has 14 residues. Germline loops: CDR1 SGHVS, CDR2 FQNEAQ. CDR3 loop: CASSLEDISYEQYF. The DNA of the CDR3 is TGTGCCAGCAGCTTAGAGGACATCTCCTACGAGCAGTACTTC.